These 27 T cell receptor beta chains were all obtained from the same sample, sequenced in a study of OX40 agonist ivuxolimab in advanced cancers. The repertoire was sequenced with immunoSEQ multiplex PCR; TCRdb's copy has only in-frame clones and lacks some. The data contain 30,000 to 40,000 clones, about three quarters of them singletons. Sequences were derived from CD4+ or CD8+ T cells sorted from blood, sampled in a trial of the OX40 agonist ivuxolimab. The receptors here all came from an adult with an advanced solid tumor such as melanoma, head and neck, liver or kidney cancer.

The chain uses TRBV7-6 and TRBJ2-1, with no clear D. Deletions cut 3 bases from V and 0 bases from J, with 12 bases between. CDR1 is SGHVS, CDR2 FNYEAQ, per germline. The CDR3 contains 16 residues. The DNA for the CDR3 is TGTGCCAGCAGCTTTGAGGCCACAAGCTCCTACAATGAGCAGTTCTTC. Translating gives CASSFEATSSYNEQFF.

V and J are TRBV6-6 and TRBJ2-7; 10 nucleotides line up with TRBD2. The CDR3 extends over 14 amino acids. J lost 3 bases, V lost 6 bases, and 5 bases had no gene match. Germline CDR1 is MNHNY and CDR2 is SVGAGI (reference sequence). The CDR3 DNA is TGTGCCAGCAGCGATAGCGGGGGGAACTACGAGCAGTACTTC. Translating it yields CASSDSGGNYEQYF.

This clone was observed a handful of times. This chain links TRBV4-1 with TRBJ2-1; 10 positions match TRBD2. CDR3 length equals 16 residues. V trimming: 2 bases; J trimming: 7 bases; junction bases outside the gene matches: 8. The V gene's germline CDR1 is MGHRA and CDR2 YSYEKL. As DNA, the CDR3 is TGCGCCAGCAGCCAAACAGCGGGGGGGCAATGGAATGAGCAGTTCTTC. It codes for CASSQTAGGQWNEQFF.

The chain carries TRBV19 and TRBJ2-5, with TRBD2 matching 13 bases. CDR3 length equals 16 residues. V lost 5 bases to trimming and J lost 5 bases; unmatched junction nucleotides: 8. CDR1 is LNHDA and CDR2 is SQIVND in the germline V gene (reference sequence). CDR3 loop: CASSFGTSGAGETQYF. The CDR3, as DNA: TGTGCCAGTAGTTTTGGGACTAGCGGGGCTGGGGAGACCCAGTACTTC. Drawing the rest from reference TRBV19 and TRBJ2-5, the complete variable domain is DGGITQSPKYLFRKEGQNVTLSCEQNLNHDAMYWYRQDPGQGLRLIYYSQIVNDFQKGDIAEGYSVSREKKESFPLTVTSAQKNPTAFYLCASSFGTSGAGETQYFGPGTRLLVL.

CDR3: CASSLTSSYNEQFF. The CDR3 bases are TGTGCCAGCAGCTTGACTAGCTCCTACAATGAGCAGTTCTTC. V is TRBV7-9 and J is TRBJ2-1; a possible D gene is TRBD2 (6 bases). Germline V gene lookup returns CDR1 SEHNR and CDR2 FQNEAQ (reference sequence). Trimming left V 3 bases short and J 0 bases short, with 6 bases between. This CDR3 region has 14 residues.

V is TRBV20-1 and J is TRBJ1-1; no definite D call. This CDR3 contains 11 residues. The V gene lost 5 bases and the J gene lost 8 bases, with 12 bases spanning the gap. Germline-derived CDR1 and CDR2 are DFQATT and SNEGSKA (reference sequence). The CDR3: CSAPDGPEAFF. CDR3 nucleotides: TGCAGTGCTCCGGACGGCCCCGAAGCTTTCTTT.

V is TRBV28 and J is TRBJ2-3; no definite D call. CDR1 and CDR2 from the germline V gene are MDHEN and SYDVKM. Trimming pared 10 bases from V and 4 bases from J, leaving 15 bases between. The CDR3 is 13 residues long. CDR3 nucleotides: TGTGCCACCGAGGAACAGAACCCAGATACGCAGTATTTT. This encodes CATEEQNPDTQYF.

This clone was recorded once. The chain links TRBV5-1 to TRBJ2-5, with 9 bases matching TRBD1. This CDR3 contains 16 residues. Germline V CDR1 and CDR2: SGHRS, YFSETQ. Germline trimming cut 3 bases from V and 3 bases from J; bases unmatched to any gene: 9. The CDR3 DNA follows: TGCGCCAGCAGCTCGCAGGGACAGGGAGCGAAAGAGACCCAGTACTTC. Translated: CASSSQGQGAKETQYF.

The J gene is TRBJ2-5, the V gene TRBV11-2; D is ambiguous. The germline gives CDR1 SGHAT, CDR2 FQNNGV. V was pared by 2 bases and J by 5 bases, with 3 bases between. The CDR3 has 11 amino acids. The CDR3 DNA follows: TGTGCCAGCAGCTTAACGGAGACCCAGTACTTC. Translated, it gives CASSLTETQYF. The full variable domain, with the rest looked up from reference TRBV11-2 and TRBJ2-5, is EAGVAQSPRYKIIEKRQSVAFWCNPISGHATLYWYQQILGQGPKLLIQFQNNGVVDDSQLPKDRFSAERLKGVDSTLKIQPAKLEDSAVYLCASSLTETQYFGPGTRLLVL.

V is TRBV6-5 and J is TRBJ1-1; 7 bases match TRBD1. The germline V gene has CDR1 MNHEY and CDR2 SVGAGI. The junction had 2 bases not matched to a gene; V was cut back by 3 bases and J by 1 base. This CDR3 is built from 14 residues. This CDR3 reads CASSYRTGNTEAFF. The CDR3, as DNA: TGTGCCAGCAGTTATAGGACAGGGAACACTGAAGCTTTCTTT.

This clone has a handful of counts. The V call is TRBV9, the J call TRBJ2-3; no firm D call. The germline CDR1 and CDR2 sequences are SGDLS and YYNGEE. The CDR3 runs to 11 residues. The ends were cut back, 0 bases at V and 5 bases at J, with 1 base in the middle. CDR3 residues: CASSVEDTQYF. The DNA for the CDR3 is TGTGCCAGCAGCGTAGAAGATACGCAGTATTTT.

J is TRBJ1-5 and V is TRBV4-3, with a tentative D call TRBD1 (5 bases). The CDR3 length is 16 residues. V was trimmed by 0 bases and J by 2 bases, leaving 11 bases between them. Looked up from germline, CDR1 is LGHNA and CDR2 is YSLEER. CDR3 DNA sequence: TGCGCCAGCAGCCAAGATGGGGGTATCGGCAATCAGCCCCAGCATTTT. This translates into CASSQDGGIGNQPQHF.

In its sample, this clone ranks as large. This sequence joins TRBV5-1 and TRBJ1-1; no clear D. Trimming shortened V by 2 bases and J by 4 bases, and 12 bases separated the two germline ends. The CDR3 is 14 residues long. Germline V gives CDR1 SGHRS, CDR2 YFSETQ. The CDR3 here is CASSLGKWGTEAFF. The CDR3 bases are TGCGCCAGCAGCTTAGGAAAATGGGGCACTGAAGCTTTCTTT. Supplemented by reference TRBV5-1 and TRBJ1-1, the full variable domain reads KAGVTQTPRYLIKTRGQQVTLSCSPISGHRSVSWYQQTPGQGLQFLFEYFSETQRNKGNFPGRFSGRQFSNSRSEMNVSTLELGDSALYLCASSLGKWGTEAFFGQGTRLTVV.

V usage is TRBV19 and J usage is TRBJ2-4, with 10 bases lining up with TRBD1. The CDR3 totals 16 residues. V lost 7 bases and J lost 3; bases outside the gene matches: 9. Per germline, CDR1 LNHDA and CDR2 SQIVND (reference sequence). DNA for the CDR3: TGTGCCAGTACCCTGACAGGGGGCGCCGGCAAAAACATTCAGTACTTC. Translated: CASTLTGGAGKNIQYF.

This sequence joins TRBV7-8 and TRBJ1-1; TRBD1 is a possible D gene (5 bases). Germline-derived CDR1 and CDR2 are SGHVS and FQNEAQ. V was shortened by 4 bases and J by 0 bases, with 15 bases between the two germline ends. CDR3 length: 16 amino acids. The CDR3 sequence: CASSSTGRGVNTEAFF. For the CDR3, the DNA is TGTGCCAGCAGCTCAACGGGACGGGGAGTGAACACTGAAGCTTTCTTT.

The chain is built from TRBV5-4 and TRBJ1-2, with D perhaps TRBD1 (5 bases). The V end lost 0 bases, the J end lost 3 bases, and 12 bases lay between the germline ends. CDR3 length: 15 residues. Germline CDR1 is SGHNT and CDR2 is YYREEE (reference sequence). CDR3 sequence (DNA): TGTGCCAGCAGCTTGGAAGTAGGGGATGACTATGGCTACACCTTC. Its translation: CASSLEVGDDYGYTF.

The chain carries TRBV18 and TRBJ2-5; D call uncertain. Trimming took 4 bases from V and 0 from J, leaving 15 bases between them. Germline V gene data show CDR1 as KGHSH and CDR2 as LQKENI. The CDR3 is 16 residues long. CDR3: CASSHSGLGNQETQYF. CDR3 bases: TGTGCCAGCTCACACTCTGGGTTGGGAAACCAAGAGACCCAGTACTTC.

CDR3 in amino acids: CASSHTSGAAEQYF. In nucleotides, the CDR3 is TGCGCCAGCAGTCACACTAGCGGCGCCGCCGAGCAGTACTTC. J is TRBJ2-7 and V is TRBV5-1; 8 nucleotides align to TRBD2. Losses at the gene ends were 5 bases for V and 6 bases for J; bases not matched to a gene: 10. Germline CDR1 reads SGHRS; CDR2 reads YFSETQ. The CDR3 covers 14 residues. The variable domain in full, with the rest retrieved from reference TRBV5-1 and TRBJ2-7, is KAGVTQTPRYLIKTRGQQVTLSCSPISGHRSVSWYQQTPGQGLQFLFEYFSETQRNKGNFPGRFSGRQFSNSRSEMNVSTLELGDSALYLCASSHTSGAAEQYFGPGTRLTVT.

J is TRBJ1-5 and V is TRBV27; D is ambiguous. The germline V gene encodes CDR1 MNHEY and CDR2 SMNVEV (reference sequence). This CDR3 has 13 amino acids. The V gene lost 2 bases and the J gene lost 7 bases, with 9 bases spanning the gap. The CDR3 region is CASSLDWEQPQHF. The CDR3 DNA reads as TGTGCCAGCAGTTTAGACTGGGAACAGCCCCAGCATTTT.

This clone has only one observation. The V and J genes are TRBV5-1 and TRBJ2-3; 7 nucleotides agree with TRBD1. V gave up 5 bases and J gave up 2 bases; unmatched junction bases: 11. The CDR3 is made up of 16 amino acids. Germline V gene sequence: CDR1 SGHRS, CDR2 YFSETQ. The chain's CDR3 is CASRTPTGTVTDTQYF. Here the CDR3 DNA reads TGCGCCAGCAGAACCCCCACCGGGACAGTCACAGATACGCAGTATTTT.

As DNA, the CDR3 is TGTGCCAGCATAAGAAGCGGGAGGACCTCCTACGAGCAGTACTTC. Translation: CASIRSGRTSYEQYF. This rearrangement joins TRBV2 to TRBJ2-7, with 9 bases identical to TRBD2. The CDR3 contains 15 residues. Germline CDR1 SNHLY, CDR2 FYNNEI. J lost 0 bases, V lost 7 bases, and 7 bases had no gene match. Looking up the rest from reference TRBV2 and TRBJ2-7 gives the full variable domain: EPEVTQTPSHQVTQMGQEVILRCVPISNHLYFYWYRQILGQKVEFLVSFYNNEISEKSEIFDDQFSVERPDGSNFTLKIRSTKLEDSAMYFCASIRSGRTSYEQYFGPGTRLTVT.

The V and J genes are TRBV5-6 and TRBJ2-7; TRBD1 aligns across 12 bases. The CDR3 has 18 amino acids. V dropped 0 bases and J dropped 9; count of bases not matched to a gene: 16. The germline V gene encodes CDR1 SGHDT and CDR2 YYEEEE. CDR3 nucleotide sequence: TGTGCCAGCAGCTTGGGCCCCGCCCGGGACAGGGGGCCCATGGGGCAGTACTTC. Translation: CASSLGPARDRGPMGQYF.

In DNA form, the CDR3 reads TGTGCCAGCAATTTGGGAAACAGGGGGTACGAGCAGTACTTC. Its translation: CASNLGNRGYEQYF. The chain is built from TRBV6-1 and TRBJ2-7; 8 nucleotides align to TRBD1. This CDR3 has 14 residues. Germline lookup yields CDR1 MNHNS and CDR2 SASEGT. J was trimmed by 4 bases and V by 7 bases; bases with no gene match: 9.

This clone was observed once. The V call is TRBV5-4, the J call TRBJ2-5; 14 positions agree with TRBD2. The CDR3 is 16 amino acids. V shed 3 bases and J 5 bases; nucleotides not matched to a gene: 6. CDR1 and CDR2 (germline): SGHNT, YYREEE (reference sequence). This chain's CDR3 is CASSWGLAGAGETQYF. CDR3 nucleotide sequence: TGTGCCAGCAGCTGGGGACTAGCGGGAGCGGGGGAGACCCAGTACTTC. The full variable domain, with the rest looked up from reference TRBV5-4 and TRBJ2-5, is ETGVTQSPTHLIKTRGQQVTLRCSSQSGHNTVSWYQQALGQGPQFIFQYYREEENGRGNFPPRFSGLQFPNYSSELNVNALELDDSALYLCASSWGLAGAGETQYFGPGTRLLVL.

The chain joins TRBV18 to TRBJ2-7; 8 nucleotides agree with TRBD1. The trim removed 0 bases at V and 1 base at J, leaving 8 bases unmatched. Germline CDR1 reads KGHSH; CDR2 reads LQKENI. The CDR3 covers 17 residues. The CDR3 DNA sequence: TGTGCCAGCTCACCACCGGTTCAGGGGGCCGGATCCTACGAGCAGTACTTC. This sequence encodes CASSPPVQGAGSYEQYF. Complete variable domain (other parts from reference TRBV18 and TRBJ2-7): NAGVMQNPRHLVRRRGQEARLRCSPMKGHSHVYWYRQLPEEGLKFMVYLQKENIIDESGMPKERFSAEFPKEGPSILRIQQVVRGDSAAYFCASSPPVQGAGSYEQYFGPGTRLTVT.

The chain links TRBV30 to TRBJ2-7, with a weak D call TRBD2 (7 bases). Deletions cut 8 bases from V and 7 bases from J, with 24 bases between. Germline values: CDR1 GTSNPN, CDR2 SVGIG (reference sequence). CDR3 size: 14 residues. This CDR3 is CAGGARSLGLEQYF. For the CDR3, the DNA is TGTGCCGGGGGGGCCAGGTCTCTAGGATTAGAGCAGTACTTC. Drawing the rest from reference TRBV30 and TRBJ2-7, the complete variable domain is SQTIHQWPATLVQPVGSPLSLECTVEGTSNPNLYWYRQAAGRGLQLLFYSVGIGQISSEVPQNLSASRPQDRQFILSSKKLLLSDSGFYLCAGGARSLGLEQYFGPGTRLTVT.

The V gene is TRBV13, the J gene TRBJ1-2; D possibly corresponds to TRBD1 (6 bases). This CDR3 spans 16 amino acids. Germline CDR1 PRHDT, CDR2 FYEKMQ (reference sequence). V lost 3 bases to trimming and J lost 6 bases, with 20 bases between them. Written as DNA, the CDR3 is TGTGCCAGCAGCTTTAAGGGATACAGGTCAGGGGATGGCTACACCTTC. Translating it yields CASSFKGYRSGDGYTF.